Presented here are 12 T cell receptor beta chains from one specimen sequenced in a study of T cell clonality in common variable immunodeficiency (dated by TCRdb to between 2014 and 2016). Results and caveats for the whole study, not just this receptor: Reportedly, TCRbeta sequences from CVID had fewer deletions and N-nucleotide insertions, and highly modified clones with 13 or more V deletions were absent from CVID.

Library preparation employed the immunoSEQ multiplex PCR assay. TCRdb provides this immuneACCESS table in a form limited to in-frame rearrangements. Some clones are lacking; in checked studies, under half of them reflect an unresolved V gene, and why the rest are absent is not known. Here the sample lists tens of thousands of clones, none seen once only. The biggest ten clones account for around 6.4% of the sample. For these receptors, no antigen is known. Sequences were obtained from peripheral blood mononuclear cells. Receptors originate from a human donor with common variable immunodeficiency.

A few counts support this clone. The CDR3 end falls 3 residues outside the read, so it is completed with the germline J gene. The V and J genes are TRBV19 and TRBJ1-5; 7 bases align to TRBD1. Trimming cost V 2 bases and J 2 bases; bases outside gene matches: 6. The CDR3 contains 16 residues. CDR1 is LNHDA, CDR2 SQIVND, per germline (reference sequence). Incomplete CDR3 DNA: TGTGCCAGTAGTATAAACAACAGGGGTGGCAATCAGCCC. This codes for CASSINNRGGNQP. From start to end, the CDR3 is CASSINNRGGNQPQHF.

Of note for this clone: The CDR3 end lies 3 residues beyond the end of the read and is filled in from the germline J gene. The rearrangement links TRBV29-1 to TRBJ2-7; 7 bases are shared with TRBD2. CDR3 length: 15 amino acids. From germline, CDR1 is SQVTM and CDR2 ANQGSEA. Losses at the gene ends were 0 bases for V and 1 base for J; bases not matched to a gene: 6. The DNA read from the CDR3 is TGCAGCGTTGAAGATCGGGTGCGGGGGTCCTACGAG. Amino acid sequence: CSVEDRVRGSYE. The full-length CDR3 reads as CSVEDRVRGSYEQYF.

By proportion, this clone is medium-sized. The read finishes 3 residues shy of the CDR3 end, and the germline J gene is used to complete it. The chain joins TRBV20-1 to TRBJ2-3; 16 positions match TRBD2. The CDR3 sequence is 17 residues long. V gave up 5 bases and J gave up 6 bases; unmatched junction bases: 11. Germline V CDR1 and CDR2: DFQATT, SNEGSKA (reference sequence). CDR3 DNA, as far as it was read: TGCAGTGCTGTTTCGGGACTAGCGGGAGGGCCGGGGGATACG. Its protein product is CSAVSGLAGGPGDT. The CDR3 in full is CSAVSGLAGGPGDTQYF.

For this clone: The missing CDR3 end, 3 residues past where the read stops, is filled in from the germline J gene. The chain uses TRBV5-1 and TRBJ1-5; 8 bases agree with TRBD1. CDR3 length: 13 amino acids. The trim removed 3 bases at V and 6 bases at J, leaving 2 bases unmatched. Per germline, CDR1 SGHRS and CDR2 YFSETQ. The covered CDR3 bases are TGCGCCAGCAGCTACACAGGGGGTCAGCCC. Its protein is CASSYTGGQP. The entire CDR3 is CASSYTGGQPQHF.

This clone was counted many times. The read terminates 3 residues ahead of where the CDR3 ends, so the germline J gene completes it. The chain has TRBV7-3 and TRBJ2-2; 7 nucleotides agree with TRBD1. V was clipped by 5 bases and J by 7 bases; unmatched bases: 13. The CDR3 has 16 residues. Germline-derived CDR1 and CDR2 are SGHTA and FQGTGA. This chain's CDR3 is CASSPRPTGVGGELFF. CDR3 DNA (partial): TGTGCCAGCAGCCCACGGCCTACAGGGGTGGGCGGGGAG.

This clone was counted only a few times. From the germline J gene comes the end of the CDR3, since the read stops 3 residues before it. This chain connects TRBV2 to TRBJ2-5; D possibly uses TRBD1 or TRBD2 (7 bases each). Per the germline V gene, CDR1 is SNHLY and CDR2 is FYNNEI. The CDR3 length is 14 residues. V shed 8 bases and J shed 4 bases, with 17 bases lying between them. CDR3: CASEGGGRRETQYF. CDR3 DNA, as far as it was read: TGTGCCAGCGAGGGAGGGGGCCGAAGAGAGACC. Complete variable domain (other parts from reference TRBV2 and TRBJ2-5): EPEVTQTPSHQVTQMGQEVILRCVPISNHLYFYWYRQILGQKVEFLVSFYNNEISEKSEIFDDQFSVERPDGSNFTLKIRSTKLEDSAMYFCASEGGGRRETQYFGPGTRLLVL.

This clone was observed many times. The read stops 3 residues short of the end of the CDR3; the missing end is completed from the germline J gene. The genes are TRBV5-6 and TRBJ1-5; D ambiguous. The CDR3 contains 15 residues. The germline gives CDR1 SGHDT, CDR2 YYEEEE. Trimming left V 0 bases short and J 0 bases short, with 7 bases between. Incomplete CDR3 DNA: TGTGCCAGCAGCTTGGGGCCCACTAGCAATCAGCCC. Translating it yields CASSLGPTSNQP. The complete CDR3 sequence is CASSLGPTSNQPQHF.

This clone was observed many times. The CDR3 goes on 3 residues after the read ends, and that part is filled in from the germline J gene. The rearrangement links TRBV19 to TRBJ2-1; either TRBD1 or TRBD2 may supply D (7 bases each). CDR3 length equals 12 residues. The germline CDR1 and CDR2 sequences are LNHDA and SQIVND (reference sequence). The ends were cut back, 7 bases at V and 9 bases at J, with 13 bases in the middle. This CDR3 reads CASMGGGGEQFF. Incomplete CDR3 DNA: TGTGCCAGTATGGGAGGGGGCGGTGAG.

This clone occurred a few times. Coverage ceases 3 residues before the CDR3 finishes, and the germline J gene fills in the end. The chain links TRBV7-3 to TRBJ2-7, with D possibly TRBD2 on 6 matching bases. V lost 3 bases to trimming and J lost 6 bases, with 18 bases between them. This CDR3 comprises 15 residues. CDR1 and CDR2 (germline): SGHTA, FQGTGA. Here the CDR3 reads CASSLDARGGVEQYF. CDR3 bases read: TGTGCCAGCAGCTTGGATGCCAGAGGAGGGGTCGAG.

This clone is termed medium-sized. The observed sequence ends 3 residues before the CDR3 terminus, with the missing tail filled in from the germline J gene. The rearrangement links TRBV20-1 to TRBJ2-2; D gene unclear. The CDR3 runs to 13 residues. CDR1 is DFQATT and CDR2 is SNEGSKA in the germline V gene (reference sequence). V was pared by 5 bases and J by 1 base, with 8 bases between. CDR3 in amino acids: CSASLVNTGELFF. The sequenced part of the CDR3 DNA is TGCAGTGCTTCACTCGTGAACACCGGGGAG.

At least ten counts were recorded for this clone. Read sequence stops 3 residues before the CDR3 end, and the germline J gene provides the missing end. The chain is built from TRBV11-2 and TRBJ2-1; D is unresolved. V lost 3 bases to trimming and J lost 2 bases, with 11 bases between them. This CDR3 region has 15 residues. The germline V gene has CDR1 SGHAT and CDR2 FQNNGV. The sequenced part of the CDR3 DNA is TGTGCCAGCAGCTTCAAGGTGATACCCTACAATGAG. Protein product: CASSFKVIPYNE. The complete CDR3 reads CASSFKVIPYNEQFF.

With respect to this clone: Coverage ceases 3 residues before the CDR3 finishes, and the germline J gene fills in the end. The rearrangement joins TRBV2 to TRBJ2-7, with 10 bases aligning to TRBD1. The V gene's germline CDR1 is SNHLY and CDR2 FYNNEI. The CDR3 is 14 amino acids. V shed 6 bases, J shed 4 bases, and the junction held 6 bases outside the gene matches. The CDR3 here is CASSSDRGSYEQYF. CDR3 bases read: TGTGCCAGCAGCTCGGACAGGGGGTCATACGAG. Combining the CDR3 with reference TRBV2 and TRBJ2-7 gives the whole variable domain EPEVTQTPSHQVTQMGQEVILRCVPISNHLYFYWYRQILGQKVEFLVSFYNNEISEKSEIFDDQFSVERPDGSNFTLKIRSTKLEDSAMYFCASSSDRGSYEQYFGPGTRLTVT.